Below are 25 T cell receptor beta chains sequenced from a single sample in a study of regulatory T cells in long-lasting Graves disease. Arm-PCR of CDR3 regions and iRepertoire HTBI primers were used to build TCR beta libraries. TCRdb re-called the multiplex PCR reads through MiXCR, storing one row per CDR3 protein. Of hundreds of thousands of distinct CDR3 sequences in the sample, about 16% were seen once. The time point here: newly diagnosed GD, antithyroid drugs for less than 3 months. Isolated PBMC RNA provided the starting material for the TCR library. The specimen comprised peripheral blood mononuclear cells (PBMCs), sampled at new diagnosis, from a patient treated with antithyroid drugs. These receptor sequences come from a female donor with Graves disease.

This clonotype was picked up a small number of times. This rearrangement joins TRBV29-1 to TRBJ1-2; D is unclear. The CDR3 is made up of 12 amino acids. The germline V gene has CDR1 SQVTM and CDR2 ANQGSEA. The V end lost 4 bases, the J end lost 7 bases, and 13 bases lay between the germline ends. CDR3 nucleotides: TGCAGCGTTGGGGATCTGTGGGGTGGCTACACCTTC. It yields the protein CSVGDLWGGYTF.

This clonotype was seen at least ten times. This sequence joins TRBV7-9 and TRBJ2-7; 7 bases fit TRBD1. Germline V gene sequence: CDR1 SEHNR, CDR2 FQNEAQ (reference sequence). The CDR3 runs to 16 residues. Unmatched junction bases numbered 10, after V lost 5 bases and J lost 0 bases. The CDR3 region has the DNA TGTGCCAGCAGCCATACGAGGGGGCCACACTCCTACGAGCAGTACTTC. It specifies CASSHTRGPHSYEQYF.

This clonotype was seen repeatedly, ten times or more. The chain joins TRBV30 to TRBJ2-1; D is unclear. Trimming removed 1 base at V and 4 bases at J, with 11 bases between. The CDR3 has 14 residues. Per germline, CDR1 GTSNPN and CDR2 SVGIG (reference sequence). Here the CDR3 reads CAWSGGALYNEQFF. The CDR3 DNA sequence: TGTGCCTGGAGTGGGGGTGCCCTTTACAATGAGCAGTTCTTC.

A few counts support this clonotype. J is TRBJ2-7 and V is TRBV7-9; D remains unclear. Germline V lookup: CDR1 SEHNR, CDR2 FQNEAQ (reference sequence). The CDR3 is 13 residues long. V was cut by 6 bases and J by 2 bases, with 11 bases left in between. As DNA, the CDR3 is TGTGCCAGCAGTCCATCAGGAGCCTACGAGCAGTACTTC. Translating it yields CASSPSGAYEQYF.

This clonotype was seen repeatedly, ten times or more. At one boundary the junction diverges from the germline segment, which might be a read error. This sequence joins TRBV12-3 or TRBV12-4 and TRBJ1-4; D remains ambiguous. This CDR3 contains 11 residues. As DNA, the CDR3 is TGTGCCAGCAGCTTAGGTGAAAAACTGTTTTTT. Amino acid sequence: CASSLGEKLFF.

Many counts were recorded for this clonotype. The gene calls are TRBV19 and TRBJ2-2; TRBD2 agrees at 13 bases. The CDR3 spans 15 residues. CDR1 LNHDA and CDR2 SQIVND come from the germline V gene (reference sequence). With 7 bases clipped from V and 5 bases from J, the junction kept 4 bases outside the gene matches. CDR3 amino acids: CASKQGLAGTGELFF. CDR3 coding DNA: TGTGCCAGTAAGCAGGGACTAGCGGGAACCGGGGAGCTGTTTTTT.

At least ten counts were recorded for this clonotype. The V call is TRBV28, the J call TRBJ2-5, with TRBD2 identical over 11 bases. This CDR3 comprises 15 residues. Losses at the gene ends were 2 bases for V and 6 bases for J; bases not matched to a gene: 5. Germline V CDR1 and CDR2: MDHEN, SYDVKM. The chain's CDR3 is CASSLISGGGKTQYF. The CDR3 nucleotides read TGTGCCAGCAGTTTAATTAGCGGGGGGGGAAAGACCCAGTACTTC. The full variable domain, rest sourced from reference TRBV28 and TRBJ2-5, is DVKVTQSSRYLVKRTGEKVFLECVQDMDHENMFWYRQDPGLGLRLIYFSYDVKMKEKGDIPEGYSVSREKKERFSLILESASTNQTSMYLCASSLISGGGKTQYFGPGTRLLVL.

This clonotype was seen many times. CDR3 nucleotides: TGTGCCAGCAGCCCAACCCCTCCCTACGAGCAGTACTTC. Residues: CASSPTPPYEQYF. This chain connects TRBV13 to TRBJ2-7; unclear D gene. The germline V and J ends were trimmed by 5 bases and 2 bases, with 10 bases remaining between them. The CDR3 length is 13 residues. Germline V gene lookup returns CDR1 PRHDT and CDR2 FYEKMQ (reference sequence).

The sample holds many counts of this clonotype. This rearrangement joins TRBV7-9 to TRBJ2-2; D is possibly TRBD2 (7 bases). CDR3 length: 17 amino acids. V was pared by 5 bases and J by 1 base, with 17 bases between. Germline-derived CDR1 and CDR2 are SEHNR and FQNEAQ (reference sequence). The CDR3 spells CASSPHRGGGNTGELFF. Written as DNA, the CDR3 is TGTGCCAGCAGCCCCCATCGCGGGGGCGGGAACACCGGGGAGCTGTTTTTT.

The chain carries TRBV27 and TRBJ2-2; D might be TRBD1 or TRBD2, each matching 5 bases. Looked up from germline, CDR1 is MNHEY and CDR2 is SMNVEV (reference sequence). The V and J ends lost 2 bases and 6 bases respectively, with 10 bases between them. The CDR3 consists of 14 residues. This chain's CDR3 is CASSLIGGPGELFF. The CDR3 DNA reads as TGTGCCAGCAGTTTAATTGGGGGTCCCGGGGAGCTGTTTTTT.

This clonotype was seen repeatedly, ten times or more. The chain links TRBV20-1 to TRBJ1-1; tentatively, D is TRBD1 (5 bases). This CDR3 has 11 amino acids. V lost 7 bases, J lost 4 bases, and 10 bases lay in between. Germline V lookup: CDR1 DFQATT, CDR2 SNEGSKA (reference sequence). CDR3 nucleotide sequence: TGCAGTGTCCAAGGGGCCACTGAAGCTTTCTTT. It is translated as CSVQGATEAFF.

This clonotype was detected many times. The gene calls are TRBV19 and TRBJ1-5; a possible D gene is TRBD1 (6 bases). V was shortened by 5 bases and J by 0 bases, with 11 bases between the two germline ends. Germline V gene sequence: CDR1 LNHDA, CDR2 SQIVND (reference sequence). The CDR3 is made up of 15 amino acids. CDR3 nucleotide sequence: TGTGCCAGTAGTCCGCAGGGGAGTAGCAATCAGCCCCAGCATTTT. Residues: CASSPQGSSNQPQHF.

Many counts were recorded for this clonotype. This chain joins TRBV3-1 and TRBJ2-2; tentative D call: TRBD1 (5 bases). Germline-derived CDR1 and CDR2 are LGHDT and YNNKEL (reference sequence). Trimming cost V 6 bases and J 1 base, with 9 bases left between them. The CDR3 runs 14 residues. The CDR3 coding sequence is TGTGCCAGCAGTCGCGGACAGAACACCGGGGAGCTGTTTTTT. It encodes CASSRGQNTGELFF.

This clonotype was detected only a few times. CDR3 residues: CASSPRSGGSYNEQFF. The CDR3 DNA reads TGTGCCAGCAGCCCCCGGAGCGGGGGGTCCTACAATGAGCAGTTCTTC. This chain connects TRBV7-9 to TRBJ2-1; 9 bases are a match to TRBD2. The CDR3 has 16 amino acids. Germline CDR1 SEHNR, CDR2 FQNEAQ (reference sequence). Unmatched junction bases numbered 6, after V lost 5 bases and J lost 1 base. The entire variable domain, with the rest obtained from reference TRBV7-9 and TRBJ2-1, is as follows: DTGVSQNPRHKITKRGQNVTFRCDPISEHNRLYWYRQTLGQGPEFLTYFQNEAQLEKSRLLSDRFSAERPKGSFSTLEIQRTEQGDSAMYLCASSPRSGGSYNEQFFGPGTRLTVL.

This clonotype showed up many times. The V and J genes are TRBV11-3 and TRBJ2-3, with D perhaps TRBD2 (5 bases). CDR3 length: 15 residues. Germline V gives CDR1 SGHNT, CDR2 YENEEA. Trimming took off 5 bases at V and 7 bases at J, with 19 bases between the two ends. The CDR3 loop reads CASSPGFGGPNTQYF. The CDR3 DNA sequence: TGTGCCAGCAGCCCCGGCTTCGGCGGGCCCAATACGCAGTATTTT.

On this clonotype: A clone one base away is much larger, so this may be a read error. The chain carries TRBV6-1 and TRBJ1-1, with D unresolved. CDR1 is MNHNS, CDR2 SASEGT, per germline. The CDR3 has 13 residues. For the CDR3, the DNA is TGTGCCAGCAATGAAAACCGGAACACTGAAGCTTTCTTT. The encoded protein is CASNENRNTEAFF.

The table lists this clonotype with a few counts. V is TRBV9 and J is TRBJ2-7; 8 bases match TRBD1. The germline V gene encodes CDR1 SGDLS and CDR2 YYNGEE. This CDR3 spans 14 amino acids. The V segment lost 3 bases and the J segment 2 bases; nucleotides outside the gene matches: 4. The CDR3 bases are TGTGCCAGCAGCGGACGACAGGGGCCCTACGAGCAGTACTTC. Protein product: CASSGRQGPYEQYF.

This clonotype came up many times. The chain couples TRBV12-3 or TRBV12-4 to TRBJ2-1, with TRBD2 matching over 7 bases. This CDR3 contains 16 residues. Trimming removed 4 bases from V and 4 bases from J; junction bases left unmatched: 10. CDR3 bases: TGTGCCAGCAGTTCCCGACTAGCACGTGATTACAATGAGCAGTTCTTC. Protein sequence: CASSSRLARDYNEQFF.

This clonotype was counted a few times. The V call is TRBV4-3, the J call TRBJ2-2; D gene ambiguous. The CDR3 is made up of 15 amino acids. Germline assignment: CDR1 LGHNA and CDR2 YSLEER. V lost 0 bases and J lost 6, with 11 bases in between. CDR3 DNA sequence: TGCGCCAGCAGCCAAGACGGTTTAGTGTCCGGGGAGCTGTTTTTT. Residues: CASSQDGLVSGELFF.

This clonotype has ten or more counts. The gene calls are TRBV5-1 and TRBJ1-2, with D unclear. Germline V lookup: CDR1 SGHRS, CDR2 YFSETQ. V lost 1 base, J lost 2 bases, and 9 bases lay in between. CDR3 size: 14 residues. This CDR3 reads CASSLQTANYGYTF. For the CDR3, the DNA is TGCGCCAGCAGCTTGCAGACGGCGAACTATGGCTACACCTTC.

This clonotype has a count of ten or more. The J gene is TRBJ2-5, the V gene TRBV11-2; no firm D call. V lost 0 bases, J lost 2 bases, and 22 bases lay in between. Looked up from germline, CDR1 is SGHAT and CDR2 is FQNNGV. This CDR3 has 19 amino acids. CDR3 protein: CASSLDPFLQPPTQETQYF. The CDR3 nucleotides are TGTGCCAGCAGCTTAGATCCCTTTTTACAGCCTCCTACGCAAGAGACCCAGTACTTC.

J is TRBJ1-2 and V is TRBV5-6; D perhaps matches TRBD1 (5 bases). Germline CDR1 reads SGHDT; CDR2 reads YYEEEE. The CDR3 is made up of 15 amino acids. V was pared by 1 base and J by 7 bases, with 17 bases between. CDR3 residues: CASSLTSRVGGGYTF. As DNA, the CDR3 is TGTGCCAGCAGCTTGACGAGCAGAGTGGGGGGTGGCTACACCTTC.

Comments on this clonotype: Given a much more abundant clone one base away, this may be a read error. The rearrangement uses TRBV7-2 and TRBJ2-7, with 7 bases aligning to TRBD2. Trimming cost V 1 base and J 6 bases; bases outside gene matches: 3. The CDR3 has 13 amino acids. Germline V CDR1 and CDR2: SGHTA, FQGNSA. The DNA of the CDR3 is TGTGCCAGCAGCTTAGGGGGAGGGATCGAGCAGTACTTC. It specifies CASSLGGGIEQYF. Variable domain in full (rest from reference TRBV7-2 and TRBJ2-7): GAGVSQSPSNKVTEKGKDVELRCDPISGHTALYWYRQSLGQGLEFLIYFQGNSAPDKSGLPSDRFSAERTGGSVSTLTIQRTQQEDSAVYLCASSLGGGIEQYFGPGTRLTVT.

At least ten counts were recorded for this clonotype. This chain joins TRBV2 and TRBJ1-2; 7 bases are shared with TRBD1. The CDR3 covers 13 residues. The J segment lost 3 bases and the V segment lost 6 bases, leaving 4 bases of the junction unmatched. Germline CDR1 and CDR2: SNHLY and FYNNEI. In DNA, the CDR3 is TGTGCCAGCAGGGCAGGGGGGTACTATGGCTACACCTTC. Protein: CASRAGGYYGYTF.

The V gene is TRBV7-2, the J gene TRBJ2-1, with 14 positions matching TRBD2. The CDR3 loop spans 15 amino acids. The germline CDR1 and CDR2 sequences are SGHTA and FQGNSA. V was clipped by 3 bases and J by 9 bases; unmatched bases: 4. The CDR3 region is CASSFGLAGGGEQFF. In nucleotides, the CDR3 is TGTGCCAGCAGCTTCGGACTAGCGGGAGGCGGTGAGCAGTTCTTC.